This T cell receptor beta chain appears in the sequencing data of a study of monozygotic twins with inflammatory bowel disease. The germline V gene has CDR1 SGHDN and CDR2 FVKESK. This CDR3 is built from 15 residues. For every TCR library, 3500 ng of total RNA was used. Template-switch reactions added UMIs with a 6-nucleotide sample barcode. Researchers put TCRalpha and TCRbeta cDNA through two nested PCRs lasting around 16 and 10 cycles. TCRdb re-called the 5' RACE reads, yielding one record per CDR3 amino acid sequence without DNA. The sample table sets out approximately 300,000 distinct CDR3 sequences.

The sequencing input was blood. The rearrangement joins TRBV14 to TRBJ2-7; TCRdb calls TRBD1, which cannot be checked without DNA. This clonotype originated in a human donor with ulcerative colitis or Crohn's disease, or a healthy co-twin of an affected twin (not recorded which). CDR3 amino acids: CASSQGMTPTAEQYF.